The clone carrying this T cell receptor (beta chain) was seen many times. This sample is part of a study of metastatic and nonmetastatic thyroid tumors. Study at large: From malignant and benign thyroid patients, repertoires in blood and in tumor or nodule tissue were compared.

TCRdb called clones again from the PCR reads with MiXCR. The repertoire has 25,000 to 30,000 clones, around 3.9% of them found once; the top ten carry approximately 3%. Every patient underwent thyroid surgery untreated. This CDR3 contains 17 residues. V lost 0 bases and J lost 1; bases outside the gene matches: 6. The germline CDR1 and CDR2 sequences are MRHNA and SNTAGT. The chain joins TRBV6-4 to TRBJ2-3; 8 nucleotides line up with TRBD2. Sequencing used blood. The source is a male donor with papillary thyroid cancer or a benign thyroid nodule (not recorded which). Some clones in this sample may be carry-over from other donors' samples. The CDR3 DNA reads TGTGCCAGCAGTGACTCCGCCAGCGGGGGAGGCACAGATACGCAGTATTTT. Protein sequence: CASSDSASGGGTDTQYF.